This T cell receptor beta chain was sequenced for a study of T-cell reconstitution after alpha-beta-depleted transplantation in children. From germline, CDR1 is SGHTA and CDR2 FQGNSA. The CDR3 spans 12 residues. Trimming shortened V by 0 bases and J by 10 bases, and 7 bases separated the two germline ends. At least ten counts were recorded for this clonotype. A TCRbeta library incorporating unique molecular identifiers was prepared. Via MiXCR, TCRdb re-called the PCR reads, giving one row per CDR3 protein. The table has about 200,000 distinct CDR3 sequences, just over 14% seen once. This specimen was PBMCs from the stem cell graft donor, taken from the stem cell graft. The source is a human donor who donated a stem cell graft to a child with acute lymphoblastic leukemia. V gene TRBV7-2 combines with J gene TRBJ2-1; D is uncertain. DNA for the CDR3: TGTGCCAGCAGCTTAGCGGTTGGAGAGCAGTTCTTC. Translation gives CASSLAVGEQFF.